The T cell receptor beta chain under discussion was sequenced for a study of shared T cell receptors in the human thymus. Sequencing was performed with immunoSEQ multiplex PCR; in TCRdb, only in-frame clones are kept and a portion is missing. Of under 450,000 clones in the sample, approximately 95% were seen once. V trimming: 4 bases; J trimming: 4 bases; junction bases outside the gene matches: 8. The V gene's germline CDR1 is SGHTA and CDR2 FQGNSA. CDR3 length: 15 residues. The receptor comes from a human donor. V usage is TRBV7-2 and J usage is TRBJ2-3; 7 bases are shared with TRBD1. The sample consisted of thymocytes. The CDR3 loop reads CASSSRQGRADTQYF. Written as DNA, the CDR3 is TGTGCCAGCAGCTCCCGACAGGGCAGGGCAGATACGCAGTATTTT.